The rows below give T cell receptor beta chains drawn from one sample of a study of blood T cell repertoires in COVID-19. Here immunoSEQ multiplex PCR was the method, and the copy in TCRdb shows in-frame clones only, minus some. The repertoire consists of 95,000 to 100,000 clones, with approximately 80% occurring once and the leading ten covering more than 20%. Specimen: peripheral blood. These TCRs come from a human donor in a cohort sampled during active COVID-19. CDR3s include the opening cysteine and the closing phenylalanine or tryptophan. A D gene is named only where the DNA matches it firmly. Where a row states a size, it is once, few, many or the class of an expanded clone; other rows omit it.

TRBJ1-1	TRBV12-5	NA	NA	CASDDQGRGTEAFF	TGTGCTAGTGACGACCAGGGGCGCGGGACTGAAGCTTTCTTT
TRBJ2-7	TRBV5-1	NA	few	CASSLGRTLGLGEQYF	TGCGCCAGCAGCTTGGGGCGGACTTTGGGCCTCGGAGAGCAGTACTTC
TRBJ2-2	TRBV27	NA	many	CASSSRRDPTGELFF	TGTGCCAGCAGTTCACGCCGGGATCCCACCGGGGAGCTGTTTTTT
TRBJ2-4	TRBV3-1/TRBV3-2	NA	NA	CASSPPGSLNIQYF	TGTGCCAGCAGCCCCCCGGGTAGTTTGAACATTCAGTACTTC
TRBJ1-2	TRBV18	NA	NA	CASSPLTGANYGYTF	TGTGCCAGCTCACCACTTACGGGAGCTAACTATGGCTACACCTTC
TRBJ1-2	TRBV7-9	NA	NA	CASSLVAGGLDGYTF	TGTGCCAGCAGCTTAGTTGCGGGAGGTCTGGATGGCTACACCTTC
TRBJ1-5	TRBV7-9	NA	NA	CASSSGQPAANSNQPQHF	TGTGCCAGCAGCTCAGGACAGCCCGCGGCTAATAGCAATCAGCCCCAGCATTTT
TRBJ2-7	TRBV3-1/TRBV3-2	NA	NA	CASSQATLDSYEQYF	TGTGCCAGCAGCCAAGCTACACTAGATTCCTACGAGCAGTACTTC
TRBJ2-2	TRBV24-1	NA	once	CATSDGPGTNTGELFF	TGTGCCACCAGTGATGGGCCAGGTACGAACACCGGGGAGCTGTTTTTT
TRBJ1-2	TRBV18	NA	few	CASSPSSPGSYGYTF	TGTGCCAGCTCACCGAGTTCCCCGGGATCTTATGGCTACACCTTC
TRBJ1-5	TRBV10-3	TRBD1	NA	CAISESEGAPQPQHF	TGTGCCATCAGTGAGTCTGAGGGGGCGCCTCAGCCCCAGCATTTT
TRBJ2-7	TRBV5-4	NA	NA	CASSLRDYEQYF	TGTGCCAGCAGCTTGCGGGACTACGAGCAGTACTTC
TRBJ1-3	TRBV7-2	NA	NA	CASSLASGKGNTIYF	TGTGCCAGCAGCTTAGCGTCAGGGAAGGGAAACACCATATATTTT
TRBJ2-2	TRBV7-2	TRBD2	NA	CASSLTGGFANTGELFF	TGTGCCAGCAGCTTAACGGGGGGGTTCGCGAACACCGGGGAGCTGTTTTTT
TRBJ2-2	TRBV10-2	NA	NA	CATKEPTGGRNTGELFF	TGCGCCACTAAGGAACCCACCGGGGGGCGCAACACCGGGGAGCTGTTTTTT
TRBJ2-7	TRBV6-2/TRBV6-3	TRBD2	NA	CASSGLAGGPEQYF	TGTGCCAGCAGTGGACTAGCGGGGGGGCCCGAGCAGTACTTC
TRBJ1-2	TRBV16	NA	NA	CASSPPSANGGYTF	TGTGCCAGCAGTCCTCCTAGCGCCAATGGAGGCTACACCTTC
TRBJ2-7	TRBV3-1/TRBV3-2	TRBD2	NA	CASSQGYSLAGVYEQYF	TGTGCCAGCAGCCAAGGTTACTCACTAGCGGGAGTATACGAGCAGTACTTC
TRBJ2-1	TRBV5-4	NA	few	CASSLWQGIEQFF	TGTGCCAGCAGCTTGTGGCAGGGAATTGAGCAGTTCTTC
TRBJ1-1	TRBV4-2	NA	NA	CASSHNSGGRDGTEAFF	TGTGCCAGCAGCCATAATTCGGGAGGCAGAGATGGCACTGAAGCTTTCTTT
TRBJ2-7	TRBV6-5	NA	NA	CASKGRGEGGEQYF	TGTGCCAGCAAGGGAAGGGGGGAGGGTGGCGAGCAGTACTTC
TRBJ1-2	TRBV4-3	NA	medium-sized	CASSQDQGPYGYTF	TGCGCCAGCAGCCAAGACCAGGGTCCCTATGGCTACACCTTC
TRBJ2-1	TRBV18	NA	NA	CASSADSYNEQFF	TGTGCCAGCTCAGCGGACAGCTACAATGAGCAGTTCTTC
TRBJ2-1	TRBV6-5	TRBD2	NA	CASGRSSGSFAEQFF	TGTGCCAGCGGGCGGTCTAGCGGGAGTTTTGCTGAGCAGTTCTTC
TRBJ1-1	TRBV5-1	NA	NA	CASSSGQRNTEAFF	TGCGCCAGCAGCTCAGGACAGCGGAACACTGAAGCTTTCTTT
TRBJ1-2	TRBV18	NA	NA	CASSPGEHYGYTF	TGTGCCAGCTCACCAGGGGAGCACTATGGCTACACCTTC
TRBJ1-4	TRBV19	NA	once	CASRRGEKLFF	TGTGCCAGTAGAAGAGGAGAAAAACTGTTTTTT
TRBJ2-5	TRBV9	TRBD2	NA	CASSATSGGATETQYF	TGTGCCAGCAGCGCCACTAGCGGGGGGGCCACAGAGACCCAGTACTTC
TRBJ1-2	TRBV4-3	TRBD1	NA	CASSYTGTGGLGYTF	TGCGCCAGCAGCTATACCGGGACAGGGGGCCTTGGCTACACCTTC
TRBJ2-3	TRBV29-1	NA	NA	CSVGQGPSYTDTQYF	TGCAGCGTTGGGCAGGGCCCATCATACACAGATACGCAGTATTTT
TRBJ1-2	TRBV4-2	NA	NA	CASSQFLLSYGYTF	TGTGCCAGCAGCCAATTTCTTCTCAGCTATGGCTACACCTTC
TRBJ2-3	TRBV6-5	TRBD1	NA	CASSYGRDRATDTQYF	TGTGCCAGCAGTTATGGGAGGGACAGGGCTACAGATACGCAGTATTTT
TRBJ1-2	TRBV5-6	NA	NA	CASSLSGGPYTF	TGTGCCAGCAGCTTGTCGGGGGGCCCCTACACCTTC
TRBJ2-7	TRBV5-5	NA	NA	CASSTAPSYEQYF	TGTGCCAGCAGCACAGCACCCTCCTACGAGCAGTACTTC
TRBJ2-7	TRBV3-1/TRBV3-2	TRBD1	NA	CASSTRDRPYEQYF	TGTGCCAGCAGCACCCGGGACAGACCCTACGAGCAGTACTTC
TRBJ2-2	TRBV5-5	NA	NA	CASSFTVTGELFF	TGTGCCAGCAGTTTCACAGTTACCGGGGAGCTGTTTTTT
TRBJ1-1	TRBV19	NA	NA	CASSINRGPAEAFF	TGTGCCAGTAGTATAAATAGGGGCCCGGCTGAAGCTTTCTTT
TRBJ2-2	TRBV21-1	NA	NA	CASSKGPTSGEYTGELFF	TGTGCCAGCAGCAAAGGTCCGACTAGCGGGGAGTACACCGGGGAGCTGTTTTTT
TRBJ2-2	TRBV12-3/TRBV12-4	NA	NA	CASRLPASGELFF	TGTGCCAGCAGACTACCCGCCAGCGGGGAGCTGTTTTTT
TRBJ1-6	TRBV6-6	NA	few	CASSSSTGTPTF	TGTGCCAGCAGTTCTTCAACCGGGACACCGACCTTT
TRBJ2-5	TRBV10-3	TRBD1	NA	CAIKRDSGQETQYF	TGTGCCATCAAACGGGACAGTGGCCAAGAGACCCAGTACTTC
TRBJ2-1	TRBV2	NA	NA	CASSEVDRTEFF	TGTGCCAGCAGTGAAGTCGACAGGACAGAGTTCTTC